Presented here are 26 T cell receptor beta chains from one specimen sequenced in a study of T cells in Graves' hyperthyroidism and ophthalmopathy (dated by TCRdb to between 2019 and 2020). Libraries were made using multiplex PCR. This sample was sequenced with an Illumina HiSeq 2000. Amplification of TCR beta CDR3 regions was carried out from RNA transcripts. A first-round RT-PCR of the TCR CDR3 used the HTBI primer set with the Qiagen OneStep RT-PCR kit. The raw public reads went through TCRdb reprocessing: fastp at Q25, MiXCR clone calling, in-frame beta chains kept. Rows merge per CDR3 protein into single entries with the most common DNA and genes. The sample includes hundreds of thousands of distinct CDR3 sequences, with approximately 15% observed a single time. Over 11% of the sample comes from the top ten. Specimen: blood. The source is a woman between 35 and 50 years old with Graves' hyperthyroidism.

The CDR3: CASRILPPGNTIYF. The CDR3 DNA sequence: TGTGCCAGCAGGATACTACCACCTGGAAACACCATATATTTT. This chain links TRBV6-1 with TRBJ1-3; D is undetermined. This CDR3 is 14 amino acids long. Trimming removed 6 bases at V and 2 bases at J, with 11 bases between. The germline CDR1 and CDR2 sequences are MNHNS and SASEGT.

Comments on this clonotype: This sequence may be a read error, since a much larger clone differs from it by one base. V usage is TRBV6-2 or TRBV6-3 and J usage is TRBJ2-7, with 7 nucleotides matching TRBD1. The CDR3 is 15 amino acids. Looked up from germline, CDR1 is MNHEY and CDR2 is SVGEGT. The DNA for the CDR3 is TGTGCCGGCAGTTACAGGGGAAGAAGACCCTACGAGCAGTACTTC. This encodes CAGSYRGRRPYEQYF.

There are many counts of this clonotype. V is TRBV28 and J is TRBJ2-1; D not certain. The germline gives CDR1 MDHEN, CDR2 SYDVKM. The CDR3 extends over 13 amino acids. Trimming removed 2 bases from V and 8 bases from J, with 10 bases in between. The CDR3 reads CASSLGGKDEQFF. The CDR3 DNA reads TGTGCCAGCAGTTTAGGCGGCAAGGATGAGCAGTTCTTC.

This clonotype occurred a few times. This may arise from a read error, as a much more abundant clone is one base away. No conserved phenylalanine or tryptophan ends this CDR3, so it is likely a read error. The chain links TRBV7-9 to TRBJ2-3, with D perhaps matching TRBD1 (7 bases). This CDR3 comprises 16 residues. Deletions cut 2 bases from V and 0 bases from J, with 12 bases between. Germline-derived CDR1 and CDR2 are SEHNR and FQNEAQ (reference sequence). CDR3 coding DNA: TGTGCCAGCAGCTTACCGACAGGGACTAGCACAGATACGCAGTATGTT. This translates into CASSLPTGTSTDTQYV.

This clonotype showed up just a few times. The chain is built from TRBV6-1 and TRBJ2-2; no reliable D call. V dropped 4 bases and J dropped 2 bases, with 17 bases sitting between them. The CDR3 loop spans 17 amino acids. The germline gives CDR1 MNHNS, CDR2 SASEGT. The CDR3 reads CASSVSVSSGNTGELFF. In nucleotides, the CDR3 is TGTGCCAGCAGTGTGTCGGTATCGAGTGGAAACACCGGGGAGCTGTTTTTT.

This clonotype was counted ten times or more. J is TRBJ2-7 and V is TRBV20-1, with no clear D. The CDR3 runs 15 residues. The germline V and J ends were trimmed by 0 bases and 3 bases, with 15 bases remaining between them. CDR1 and CDR2 from the germline V gene are DFQATT and SNEGSKA (reference sequence). The CDR3 is CSARDEPGVFYEQYF. The CDR3 DNA reads TGCAGTGCTAGAGATGAGCCTGGAGTGTTCTACGAGCAGTACTTC.

This clonotype was seen ten or more times. The chain is built from TRBV29-1 and TRBJ2-1, with a weak D call TRBD2 (6 bases). The CDR3 has 17 amino acids. V was trimmed by 3 bases and J by 0 bases, leaving 18 bases between them. Germline CDR1 and CDR2: SQVTM and ANQGSEA. The CDR3, as DNA: TGCAGCGTTGACGACTTAGCGGAGGGGAGCTCCTACAATGAGCAGTTCTTC. This codes for CSVDDLAEGSSYNEQFF.

This clonotype was seen a handful of times. This chain joins TRBV20-1 and TRBJ1-6; maybe TRBD1 (6 bases). Looked up from germline, CDR1 is DFQATT and CDR2 is SNEGSKA (reference sequence). CDR3 size: 17 residues. V lost 1 base and J lost 0, with 13 bases in between. The CDR3 region has the DNA TGCAGTGCTAGAGGGGGGGGCAGCAACTCCTATAATTCACCCCTCCACTTT. Translated: CSARGGGSNSYNSPLHF.

The chain links TRBV25-1 to TRBJ2-6, with TRBD2 identical over 9 bases. The CDR3 loop spans 18 amino acids. After removal of 2 bases from V and 0 bases from J, the junction contained 5 bases not matched to a gene. Germline CDR1 is MGHDK and CDR2 is SYGVNS. The DNA for the CDR3 is TGTGCCAGCAGTGAAGTAGCGGGAGTGCGCTCTGGGGCCAACGTCCTGACTTTC. It codes for CASSEVAGVRSGANVLTF.

This clonotype was recorded many times. J is TRBJ2-7 and V is TRBV7-2, with 9 bases that match TRBD2. The germline V gene has CDR1 SGHTA and CDR2 FQGNSA. This CDR3 region has 15 residues. The V gene end was trimmed by 4 bases and the J gene end by 2 bases; junction bases not matched to a gene: 6. The CDR3 reads CASSYLGTSPYEQYF. CDR3 coding DNA: TGTGCCAGCAGCTATCTCGGGACTAGCCCCTACGAGCAGTACTTC.

This clonotype was picked up a small number of times. This chain links TRBV28 with TRBJ1-3; a weak D match, TRBD1 (5 bases). The CDR3 runs 13 residues. Per germline, CDR1 MDHEN and CDR2 SYDVKM. V was trimmed by 5 bases and J by 4 bases, leaving 9 bases between them. The CDR3 region has the DNA TGTGCCAGCAGTCCCGACAGAGGAAACACCATATATTTT. Protein: CASSPDRGNTIYF. The whole variable domain, remainder taken from reference TRBV28 and TRBJ1-3, is DVKVTQSSRYLVKRTGEKVFLECVQDMDHENMFWYRQDPGLGLRLIYFSYDVKMKEKGDIPEGYSVSREKKERFSLILESASTNQTSMYLCASSPDRGNTIYFGEGSWLTVV.

This clonotype was observed many times. The J gene is TRBJ1-3, the V gene TRBV5-1; 9 nucleotides agree with TRBD1. The V segment lost 3 bases and the J segment 7 bases; nucleotides outside the gene matches: 8. The CDR3 has 15 amino acids. Germline assignment: CDR1 SGHRS and CDR2 YFSETQ. The CDR3 DNA is TGCGCCAGCAGCTACCGGACAGGGGTGGAGAACACCATATATTTT. Protein: CASSYRTGVENTIYF.

This clonotype occurred many times. The rearrangement links TRBV11-2 to TRBJ1-2; a weak D match, TRBD1 (5 bases). Germline V lookup: CDR1 SGHAT, CDR2 FQNNGV. The CDR3 loop spans 13 amino acids. V shed 5 bases and J shed 6 bases, with 13 bases lying between them. CDR3: CASSEILRDGYTF. The CDR3 region has the DNA TGTGCCAGCAGCGAAATCCTCAGGGATGGCTACACCTTC. Full variable domain (missing parts from reference TRBV11-2 and TRBJ1-2): EAGVAQSPRYKIIEKRQSVAFWCNPISGHATLYWYQQILGQGPKLLIQFQNNGVVDDSQLPKDRFSAERLKGVDSTLKIQPAKLEDSAVYLCASSEILRDGYTFGSGTRLTVV.

This clonotype has ten or more counts. This chain connects TRBV12-5 to TRBJ1-2; maybe TRBD1 (5 bases). Per the germline V gene, CDR1 is LGHNT and CDR2 is FRNRAP. The length of the CDR3 is 17 residues. With 6 bases removed from V and 0 bases from J, the gap between germline ends came to 20 bases. CDR3 in amino acids: CASGPRKGIGTNYGYTF. CDR3 sequence (DNA): TGTGCTAGTGGGCCCCGCAAGGGGATCGGAACTAACTATGGCTACACCTTC.

This clonotype was seen at least ten times. The gene calls are TRBV20-1 and TRBJ1-5; D not certain. CDR3 length: 14 amino acids. Germline V lookup: CDR1 DFQATT, CDR2 SNEGSKA (reference sequence). The germline V and J ends were trimmed by 0 bases and 3 bases, with 9 bases remaining between them. The CDR3 DNA sequence: TGCAGTGCTAGAGATCCAGGAAACAATCAGCCCCAGCATTTT. Its protein is CSARDPGNNQPQHF.

Ten or more counts support this clonotype. The genes are TRBV5-1 and TRBJ2-7, with D possibly being TRBD1 (6 bases). Germline-derived CDR1 and CDR2 are SGHRS and YFSETQ. The CDR3 spans 15 residues. V lost 4 bases, J lost 4 bases, and 18 bases lay in between. Written as DNA, the CDR3 is TGCGCCAGCAGCACGCAGGACAGCCTAAGATACGAGCAGTACTTC. Translated, it gives CASSTQDSLRYEQYF.

This clonotype was observed many times. The J gene is TRBJ1-5, the V gene TRBV2; possible D gene TRBD1, 6 bases. Germline V gene data show CDR1 as SNHLY and CDR2 as FYNNEI. The CDR3 covers 15 residues. V lost 5 bases, J lost 6 bases, and 17 bases lay in between. Here the CDR3 DNA reads TGTGCCAGCAGTCCGGACAGTGGGGACGGTCAGCCCCAGCATTTT. Translation: CASSPDSGDGQPQHF.

This clonotype was seen ten or more times. V gene TRBV28 combines with J gene TRBJ1-5, with D possibly TRBD1 on 6 matching bases. Germline values: CDR1 MDHEN, CDR2 SYDVKM. V was cut by 5 bases and J by 0 bases, with 11 bases left in between. The CDR3 contains 15 residues. The CDR3 DNA sequence: TGTGCCAGCAGTCCACAGGGACTTAGCAATCAGCCCCAGCATTTT. Protein product: CASSPQGLSNQPQHF.

The sample holds many counts of this clonotype. The CDR3 reads CASSPQTAGEQYF. The CDR3 DNA follows: TGTGCCAGCAGCCCGCAAACGGCGGGAGAGCAGTACTTC. The V and J genes are TRBV11-2 and TRBJ2-7; D is possibly TRBD2 (6 bases). Germline V gives CDR1 SGHAT, CDR2 FQNNGV. V lost 5 bases and J lost 7, with 15 bases in between. The CDR3 length is 13 residues.

The gene calls are TRBV20-1 and TRBJ1-1; 9 bases align to TRBD1. After removal of 4 bases from V and 5 bases from J, the junction contained 8 bases not matched to a gene. CDR3 length: 14 amino acids. Germline assignment: CDR1 DFQATT and CDR2 SNEGSKA (reference sequence). The CDR3 protein is CSANSGTGRTEAFF. The CDR3 DNA sequence: TGCAGTGCTAACTCCGGGACAGGGCGAACTGAAGCTTTCTTT.

This clonotype showed up many times. The V and J genes are TRBV5-1 and TRBJ2-5; 10 bases are a match to TRBD1. Trimming at V came to 5 bases and at J to 7 bases, leaving 11 bases not matched to a gene. The V gene's germline CDR1 is SGHRS and CDR2 YFSETQ. This CDR3 has 15 amino acids. The CDR3 protein is CASRTDRGRDGTQYF. The CDR3 DNA sequence: TGCGCCAGCAGAACCGACAGGGGGCGCGATGGGACCCAGTACTTC. Based on the CDR3 plus reference TRBV5-1 and TRBJ2-5, the full variable domain is KAGVTQTPRYLIKTRGQQVTLSCSPISGHRSVSWYQQTPGQGLQFLFEYFSETQRNKGNFPGRFSGRQFSNSRSEMNVSTLELGDSALYLCASRTDRGRDGTQYFGPGTRLLVL.

Comment on this clonotype: A junction boundary mismatches the germline segment, possibly from a read error. The rearrangement links TRBV20-1 to TRBJ2-1; TRBD2 is a possible D gene (5 bases). The CDR3 has 13 amino acids. CDR1 and CDR2 from the germline V gene are DFQATT and SNEGSKA (reference sequence). The CDR3 DNA sequence: TGCAGTGGGAGGCGGTTCTCCTACAATGAGCAGCTCTTC. Residues: CSGRRFSYNEQLF.

This clonotype showed up many times. The chain couples TRBV6-1 to TRBJ2-7, with D perhaps TRBD2 (6 bases). Germline CDR1 reads MNHNS; CDR2 reads SASEGT. The CDR3 is 15 amino acids. Trimming took 8 bases from V and 1 from J, leaving 18 bases between them. DNA for the CDR3: TGTGCCAGCGGAAAAGGGGCCGGGGGATCCTACGAGCAGTACTTC. It codes for CASGKGAGGSYEQYF.

In this sample, this clonotype turned up a few times. J is TRBJ2-3 and V is TRBV30; 8 positions agree with TRBD1. The CDR3 totals 17 residues. The ends lost 2 bases at V and 1 base at J; junction bases unmatched: 11. Germline CDR1 is GTSNPN and CDR2 is SVGIG (reference sequence). The CDR3 coding sequence is TGTGCCTGGAGTAATTCACAGGGGGTTGGCGGCACAGATACGCAGTATTTT. Translation gives CAWSNSQGVGGTDTQYF.

This chain uses TRBV5-5 with TRBJ1-5; D is possibly TRBD1 (5 bases). Germline V gene lookup returns CDR1 SGHKS and CDR2 YYEKEE (reference sequence). This CDR3 has 16 residues. With 1 base removed from V and 0 bases from J, the gap between germline ends came to 11 bases. The CDR3 coding sequence is TGTGCCAGCAGCTTGTCCGGGGGATATAGCAATCAGCCCCAGCATTTT. It is translated as CASSLSGGYSNQPQHF. The full variable domain, in which reference TRBV5-5 and TRBJ1-5 provide the parts outside the CDR3, is DAGVTQSPTHLIKTRGQQVTLRCSPISGHKSVSWYQQVLGQGPQFIFQYYEKEERGRGNFPDRFSARQFPNYSSELNVNALLLGDSALYLCASSLSGGYSNQPQHFGDGTRLSIL.

Concerning this clonotype itself: A much larger clone is a single base away; this may be a read error. V and J are TRBV30 and TRBJ2-4; 7 nucleotides line up with TRBD1. Germline V lookup: CDR1 GTSNPN, CDR2 SVGIG (reference sequence). CDR3 length: 16 residues. CDR3 coding DNA: TGTGCCTGGAGTGCCAACAGGGGAATAGCCAAAAACATTCGGTACTTC. This codes for CAWSANRGIAKNIRYF.